The 17 T cell receptor beta chains given below trace back to one sample, sequenced in a study of OX40 agonist ivuxolimab in advanced cancers. The receptor library was made with the immunoSEQ multiplex PCR assay. TCRdb limited this immuneACCESS table to in-frame rearrangements with V and J called. A share of clones is missing; checked studies link under half to unresolved V genes, and the rest is unexplained. In this sample the table shows tens of thousands of clones, 88% of which occur a single time. The ten most abundant clones make up 3.4% of the sample. This specimen consisted of CD4+ or CD8+ T cells sorted from blood, obtained in a trial of the OX40 agonist ivuxolimab. The receptors shown here come from an adult with an advanced solid tumor such as melanoma, head and neck, liver or kidney cancer.

V gene TRBV5-1 combines with J gene TRBJ2-3; 7 nucleotides match TRBD2. The ends lost 5 bases at V and 0 bases at J; junction bases unmatched: 3. Germline V gene data show CDR1 as SGHRS and CDR2 as YFSETQ. The CDR3 has 14 amino acids. In DNA form, the CDR3 reads TGCGCCAGCAGAGCGGGGCAAAGCACAGATACGCAGTATTTT. Translating it yields CASRAGQSTDTQYF.

The CDR3 here is CASSLGISGAPSEKLFF. The CDR3 nucleotides read TGTGCCAGCAGCTTGGGGATCTCGGGGGCACCTAGCGAAAAACTGTTTTTT. This chain joins TRBV7-2 and TRBJ1-4, with D possibly TRBD1 on 6 matching bases. This CDR3 is built from 17 residues. The germline V gene has CDR1 SGHTA and CDR2 FQGNSA. Trimming pared 3 bases from V and 8 bases from J, leaving 22 bases between.

The chain couples TRBV6-5 to TRBJ1-5; possible D gene TRBD1, 5 bases. Deletions cut 0 bases from V and 3 bases from J, with 9 bases between. Germline CDR1 and CDR2: MNHEY and SVGAGI. The CDR3 covers 15 residues. The CDR3 region has the DNA TGTGCCAGCAGTTACTCAGGGGCGGACAATCAGCCCCAGCATTTT. Amino acids: CASSYSGADNQPQHF.

The rearrangement uses TRBV28 and TRBJ1-2; maybe TRBD1 (6 bases). Germline loops: CDR1 MDHEN, CDR2 SYDVKM. There are 13 residues in the CDR3. V lost 6 bases and J lost 4, with 12 bases in between. CDR3 residues: CASSLGQIYGYTF. CDR3 nucleotide sequence: TGTGCCAGCAGCCTCGGACAGATCTATGGCTACACCTTC.

The chain carries TRBV19 and TRBJ1-5, with a tentative D call TRBD1 (6 bases). This CDR3 has 15 residues. V lost 7 bases and J lost 3, with 16 bases in between. CDR1 LNHDA and CDR2 SQIVND come from the germline V gene (reference sequence). The CDR3 protein is CASKNRDKPNQPQHF. DNA for the CDR3: TGTGCCAGTAAAAATCGGGACAAGCCCAATCAGCCCCAGCATTTT. Full variable domain (missing parts from reference TRBV19 and TRBJ1-5): DGGITQSPKYLFRKEGQNVTLSCEQNLNHDAMYWYRQDPGQGLRLIYYSQIVNDFQKGDIAEGYSVSREKKESFPLTVTSAQKNPTAFYLCASKNRDKPNQPQHFGDGTRLSIL.

In its sample, this clone was seen once. The chain joins TRBV19 to TRBJ2-4; D call uncertain. V was shortened by 4 bases and J by 0 bases, with 7 bases between the two germline ends. The CDR3 length is 14 residues. CDR1 and CDR2 from the germline V gene are LNHDA and SQIVND (reference sequence). The CDR3 nucleotides read TGTGCCAGTAGTACTGAGATAGCCAAAAACATTCAGTACTTC. It yields the protein CASSTEIAKNIQYF.

The V call is TRBV30, the J call TRBJ1-2, with TRBD1 identical over 11 bases. CDR1 is GTSNPN and CDR2 is SVGIG in the germline V gene (reference sequence). The CDR3 length is 15 residues. The V gene end was trimmed by 5 bases and the J gene end by 4 bases; junction bases not matched to a gene: 9. The DNA for the CDR3 is TGTGCCTGGTGGAGGACAGGGGGCTTAGCCTATGGCTACACCTTC. Amino acids: CAWWRTGGLAYGYTF.

This sequence joins TRBV6-5 and TRBJ1-2; TRBD1 is a possible D gene (5 bases). V lost 4 bases and J lost 2, with 8 bases in between. CDR3 length equals 13 residues. Germline V lookup: CDR1 MNHEY, CDR2 SVGAGI. The CDR3 region is CASSSGLNYGYTF. The DNA of the CDR3 is TGTGCCAGCAGTTCAGGGCTCAACTATGGCTACACCTTC.

This chain links TRBV27 with TRBJ2-5; 8 bases fit TRBD1. Germline loops: CDR1 MNHEY, CDR2 SMNVEV (reference sequence). The J segment lost 0 bases and the V segment lost 0 bases, leaving 6 bases of the junction unmatched. CDR3 size: 17 residues. Here the CDR3 reads CASSLSRGQANQETQYF. The CDR3 nucleotides read TGTGCCAGCAGTTTATCGAGGGGACAGGCGAACCAAGAGACCCAGTACTTC.

The chain has TRBV5-6 and TRBJ1-1; D gene unclear. The CDR3 extends over 15 amino acids. CDR1 and CDR2 (germline): SGHDT, YYEEEE. The V end was cut by 0 bases, the J end by 0 bases, with 9 bases between. In DNA form, the CDR3 reads TGTGCCAGCAGCTTGGTTCCAGGACTGAACACTGAAGCTTTCTTT. Protein product: CASSLVPGLNTEAFF. The full variable domain, completed using reference TRBV5-6 and TRBJ1-1, is DAGVTQSPTHLIKTRGQQVTLRCSPKSGHDTVSWYQQALGQGPQFIFQYYEEEERQRGNFPDRFSGHQFPNYSSELNVNALLLGDSALYLCASSLVPGLNTEAFFGQGTRLTVV.

The gene calls are TRBV28 and TRBJ2-1; D is possibly TRBD1 (8 bases). With 4 bases removed from V and 5 bases from J, the gap between germline ends came to 18 bases. Germline CDR1 MDHEN, CDR2 SYDVKM. This CDR3 is built from 16 residues. CDR3 DNA sequence: TGTGCCAGCAGTTCACCGCGGACAGGGAGGGACAATGAGCAGTTCTTC. This codes for CASSSPRTGRDNEQFF.

The rearrangement joins TRBV14 to TRBJ1-1; D is unresolved. V lost 2 bases to trimming and J lost 1 base, with 5 bases between them. The CDR3 spans 13 residues. The germline V gene has CDR1 SGHDN and CDR2 FVKESK. CDR3: CASSQTENTEAFF. The DNA for the CDR3 is TGTGCCAGCAGCCAAACTGAGAACACTGAAGCTTTCTTT.

The chain has TRBV9 and TRBJ1-2; D unresolved. Germline CDR1 is SGDLS and CDR2 is YYNGEE. The V and J ends lost 0 bases and 7 bases respectively, with 16 bases between them. The CDR3 has 15 amino acids. The CDR3 DNA reads TGTGCCAGCAGCGTAGACCCCGACCCGTTGGGTGGCTACACCTTC. As protein: CASSVDPDPLGGYTF.

This clone was seen a handful of times. V usage is TRBV4-1 and J usage is TRBJ1-2; D may be TRBD1 (5 bases). The CDR3 has 14 amino acids. Germline assignment: CDR1 MGHRA and CDR2 YSYEKL. Trimming took off 4 bases at V and 2 bases at J, with 11 bases between the two ends. CDR3 bases: TGCGCCAGCAGCCCAGGAGGGGACAACTATGGCTACACCTTC. Translated: CASSPGGDNYGYTF.

This chain links TRBV29-1 with TRBJ1-1; D is possibly TRBD1 (6 bases). In germline, CDR1 is SQVTM, CDR2 ANQGSEA. The CDR3 runs to 12 residues. V was trimmed by 8 bases and J by 1 base, leaving 11 bases between them. The CDR3 reads CSYDRTNTEAFF. The DNA for the CDR3 is TGCAGCTACGACAGGACGAACACTGAAGCTTTCTTT.

The chain joins TRBV30 to TRBJ2-1; a weak D match, TRBD2 (6 bases). V was clipped by 4 bases and J by 8 bases, with 15 bases between them. The germline V gene encodes CDR1 GTSNPN and CDR2 SVGIG (reference sequence). The CDR3 runs 13 residues. This chain's CDR3 is CAWKGWGGDEQFF. The CDR3 DNA reads as TGTGCCTGGAAGGGCTGGGGAGGCGATGAGCAGTTCTTC.

The V call is TRBV7-2, the J call TRBJ2-7; D may be TRBD2 (6 bases). The CDR3 has 14 amino acids. From germline, CDR1 is SGHTA and CDR2 FQGNSA. The ends were cut back, 5 bases at V and 7 bases at J, with 18 bases in the middle. The CDR3 coding sequence is TGTGCCAGCAGCATGAACCGGGGGTCCGGGGAGCAGTACTTC. Encoded protein: CASSMNRGSGEQYF.